These T cell receptor beta chains were read from a single sample in a study of cytomegalovirus exposure and HLA in healthy donors. Clones were sequenced by immunoSEQ multiplex PCR, and TCRdb holds only the in-frame ones, with some missing. The repertoire includes about 200,000 clones, about 82% of them detected once, and approximately 2.4% sits in the top ten. Sequencing used PBMCs. All receptors derive from a woman aged 45-60 years in good health and CMV-seronegative. Both conserved end residues are part of each CDR3. Size is omitted from some rows. Given values are once, few, many or a class for expanded clones.

CDR3aa: CASSLARVPEGGDTQYF; v_gene: TRBV7-8; abundance: .
CDR3aa: CASSLSHAEGRGEAFF; v_gene: TRBV27; abundance: .
CDR3aa: CASRDYLSTDTQYF; v_gene: TRBV5-1; abundance: .
CDR3aa: CASSLLRTDTQYF; v_gene: TRBV5-1; abundance: .
CDR3aa: CASSFLAGELTETQYF; v_gene: TRBV9; abundance: .
CDR3aa: CASSTSGSEQYF; v_gene: TRBV18; abundance: .
CDR3aa: CASSLDRLGYGYTF; v_gene: TRBV5-5; abundance: .
CDR3aa: CASSLGSSYNEQFF; v_gene: TRBV27; abundance: .
CDR3aa: CASSLDRLYGYTF; v_gene: TRBV5-4; abundance: .
CDR3aa: CASSQGANSYNEQFF; v_gene: TRBV4-2; abundance: .
CDR3aa: CASSLPRRMGSEAFF; v_gene: TRBV7-9; abundance: .
CDR3aa: CASSFGQMNTEAFF; v_gene: TRBV5-8; abundance: .
CDR3aa: CASFSRSYEQYF; v_gene: TRBV28; abundance: .
CDR3aa: CAGRRQGDYGYTF; v_gene: TRBV19; abundance: .
CDR3aa: CASSPGTSNNEQFF; v_gene: TRBV11-3; abundance: .
CDR3aa: CASSYRTSGRAMNEQFF; v_gene: TRBV7-2; abundance: .
CDR3aa: CASSWRGAYEQYF; v_gene: TRBV6-5; abundance: .
CDR3aa: CASSFETGGYEQYF; v_gene: TRBV28; abundance: .
CDR3aa: CASSIKGGGGNEQFF; v_gene: TRBV19; abundance: .
CDR3aa: CASSPRGWLTGELFF; v_gene: TRBV28; abundance: .
CDR3aa: CASSATGGAFGNQPQHF; v_gene: TRBV6-1; abundance: .
CDR3aa: CASSQGTSGYEQYF; v_gene: TRBV11-2; abundance: few
CDR3aa: CASRLGQLPDPKNIQYF; v_gene: TRBV10-1; abundance: .
CDR3aa: CASSLSRGVSYNEQFF; v_gene: TRBV7-2; abundance: .
CDR3aa: CASSQDRGQSYEQYF; v_gene: TRBV4-3; abundance: .
CDR3aa: CASSANPGQGFYGYTF; v_gene: TRBV9; abundance: .
CDR3aa: CASSYLDRGAEAFF; v_gene: TRBV6-5; abundance: .
CDR3aa: CASSGTPISNQPQHF; v_gene: TRBV18; abundance: .
CDR3aa: CASSPPGTEETQYF; v_gene: TRBV18; abundance: .
CDR3aa: CASSESSPSSYNEQFF; v_gene: TRBV25-1; abundance: .
CDR3aa: CASSSDRGNEQFF; v_gene: TRBV18; abundance: .
CDR3aa: CASSSWTEDYTF; v_gene: TRBV9; abundance: .
CDR3aa: CASSFFLHSAVVTSEQETQYF; v_gene: TRBV27; abundance: .
CDR3aa: CAWSVGLAGDNEQFF; v_gene: TRBV30; abundance: .
CDR3aa: CASSQDNSEETQYF; v_gene: TRBV4-3; abundance: .
CDR3aa: CASSLGFAHTDTQYF; v_gene: TRBV7-8; abundance: .
CDR3aa: CASSQDSTLGTGVHEQYF; v_gene: TRBV4-3; abundance: .
CDR3aa: CASSVNIGAYNEQFF; v_gene: TRBV9; abundance: .
CDR3aa: CASSQEGVSYEQYF; v_gene: TRBV14; abundance: .
CDR3aa: CASSSQLAGVNNEQFF; v_gene: TRBV27; abundance: .
CDR3aa: CASSLRGRAGSYEQYF; v_gene: TRBV13; abundance: .
CDR3aa: CASSDQPGISYEQYF; v_gene: TRBV6-1; abundance: .
CDR3aa: CASSPLGQGEDTQYF; v_gene: TRBV18; abundance: few
CDR3aa: CATSRGETSGYEQYF; v_gene: TRBV15; abundance: .
CDR3aa: CASSAGVEETQYF; v_gene: TRBV2; abundance: .
CDR3aa: CASSPPGDAGNTIYF; v_gene: TRBV18; abundance: once
CDR3aa: CAWRYRVGGELFF; v_gene: TRBV30; abundance: .
CDR3aa: CASSEQSNYNSPLHF; v_gene: TRBV27; abundance: .
CDR3aa: CASKGGMGTYSNQPQHF; v_gene: TRBV19; abundance: .
CDR3aa: CSATTRNVAFF; v_gene: TRBV20-1; abundance: .